Below are 18 T cell receptor beta chains sequenced from a single sample in a study of blood T cells in healthy people across ages. It was with a sample-barcoded 5' primer and a J-beta primer mix that a second PCR of roughly 7 to 11 cycles was run. Via MiXCR, TCRdb re-called the 5' RACE reads, giving one row per CDR3 protein. The table has 1.5 million to 2 million distinct CDR3 sequences, about 31% seen once. What was sequenced was blood. The receptors derive from a young woman in good health.

The chain is built from TRBV27 and TRBJ2-3; no clear D. Germline V lookup: CDR1 MNHEY, CDR2 SMNVEV (reference sequence). V lost 8 bases and J 0 bases, leaving 9 bases between the germline ends. The CDR3 has 13 residues. DNA for the CDR3: TGTGCCAGCGGCCATTTAAGCACAGATACGCAGTATTTT. Its protein product is CASGHLSTDTQYF.

The V gene is TRBV20-1, the J gene TRBJ2-7; the D gene could be TRBD1 or TRBD2 (5 bases each). V lost 4 bases and J 0 bases, leaving 13 bases between the germline ends. The germline gives CDR1 DFQATT, CDR2 SNEGSKA (reference sequence). The CDR3 is 14 amino acids. In DNA, the CDR3 is TGCAGTGCTACCCGGGACCTCAGCTCCTACGAGCAGTACTTC. Protein product: CSATRDLSSYEQYF.

The gene calls are TRBV6-1 and TRBJ2-5; 10 bases line up with TRBD2. This CDR3 is 16 amino acids long. Trimming at V came to 1 base and at J to 5 bases, leaving 7 bases not matched to a gene. Germline CDR1 and CDR2: MNHNS and SASEGT. CDR3 bases: TGTGCCAGCAGTGAAGTATGGGAGCGGGGGGGGGAGACCCAGTACTTC. Residues: CASSEVWERGGETQYF.

The chain couples TRBV5-1 to TRBJ1-1, with 8 bases identical to TRBD1. Germline CDR1 SGHRS, CDR2 YFSETQ. V was clipped by 1 base and J by 1 base; unmatched bases: 12. CDR3 length: 18 residues. DNA of the CDR3: TGCGCCAGCAGCTTGACCCCCAGGGGGCGAATAGGGAACACTGAAGCTTTCTTT. It yields the protein CASSLTPRGRIGNTEAFF.

V is TRBV7-9 and J is TRBJ1-4; D ambiguous. Germline lookup yields CDR1 SEHNR and CDR2 FQNEAQ (reference sequence). The CDR3 runs to 14 residues. V lost 3 bases and J lost 4, with 9 bases in between. For the CDR3, the DNA is TGTGCCAGCAGCTTGAGAACCAATAATGAAAAACTGTTTTTT. This codes for CASSLRTNNEKLFF.

The rearrangement joins TRBV6-1 to TRBJ2-7, with a possible D match to TRBD2 (5 bases). The CDR3 is 10 amino acids. Trimming stripped 8 bases from V and 6 bases from J, with 8 bases between. From germline, CDR1 is MNHNS and CDR2 SASEGT. CDR3 sequence (DNA): TGTGCCAGCCGAGGACTCGAGCAGTACTTC. Translated: CASRGLEQYF.

CDR3 loop: CASSLYRTGVDEQYF. In DNA, the CDR3 is TGTGCCAGCAGCTTGTATAGGACAGGGGTGGACGAGCAGTACTTC. The chain has TRBV5-8 and TRBJ2-7; 9 positions agree with TRBD1. V was clipped by 1 base and J by 5 bases; unmatched bases: 7. This CDR3 comprises 15 residues. Germline lookup yields CDR1 SGHTS and CDR2 YDEGEE.

This clonotype was picked up one time. The germline gene is not matched at one end of the junction; a read error may be the cause. The CDR3 here is CASGFGDTQYF. CDR3 sequence (DNA): TGTGCCAGCGGCTTTGGGGATACGCAGTATTTT. This chain connects TRBV7-9 to TRBJ2-3; D is unclear. In germline, CDR1 is SEHNR, CDR2 FQNEAQ (reference sequence). The CDR3 contains 11 residues.

This clonotype was counted only a few times. The V call is TRBV5-1, the J call TRBJ2-7; D tentatively reads TRBD1 or TRBD2 (6 bases each). The CDR3 has 15 amino acids. Trimming removed 4 bases at V and 2 bases at J, with 16 bases between. The V gene's germline CDR1 is SGHRS and CDR2 YFSETQ. Here the CDR3 reads CASSLLGGGTYEQYF. CDR3 sequence (DNA): TGCGCCAGCAGCCTCCTCGGGGGCGGAACCTACGAGCAGTACTTC.

The chain links TRBV5-1 to TRBJ2-3; TRBD1 matches 10 bases. Trimming removed 4 bases from V and 2 bases from J; junction bases left unmatched: 10. Germline V gene data show CDR1 as SGHRS and CDR2 as YFSETQ. The CDR3 is made up of 17 amino acids. The CDR3 region has the DNA TGCGCCAGCAGCAATATATGGACAGGGGGGCCCACAGATACGCAGTATTTT. This sequence encodes CASSNIWTGGPTDTQYF.

The CDR3 reads CASSLGGQGVYEQYF. In DNA, the CDR3 is TGTGCCAGCAGCTTGGGGGGACAGGGAGTCTACGAGCAGTACTTC. V is TRBV7-2 and J is TRBJ2-7; 9 nucleotides agree with TRBD1. Germline V lookup: CDR1 SGHTA, CDR2 FQGNSA. The length of the CDR3 is 15 residues. V trimming: 3 bases; J trimming: 3 bases; junction bases outside the gene matches: 6.

The V and J genes are TRBV7-8 and TRBJ2-3; 9 bases line up with TRBD2. Germline V gene lookup returns CDR1 SGHVS and CDR2 FQNEAQ. V gave up 5 bases and J gave up 5 bases; unmatched junction bases: 14. The CDR3 is 17 amino acids. This chain's CDR3 is CASSHPLGGGDRDTQYF. The CDR3 region has the DNA TGTGCCAGCAGCCATCCCTTGGGCGGGGGGGACAGAGATACGCAGTATTTT.

The chain joins TRBV2 to TRBJ2-7; the match to TRBD1 covers 7 bases. The CDR3 extends over 13 amino acids. The V gene's germline CDR1 is SNHLY and CDR2 FYNNEI. The V segment lost 8 bases and the J segment 1 base; nucleotides outside the gene matches: 5. The CDR3 nucleotides read TGTGCCAGCGGGTTGACAGGGTCCTACGAGCAGTACTTC. Encoded protein: CASGLTGSYEQYF.

A few counts support this clonotype. The gene calls are TRBV25-1 and TRBJ1-6; no definite D call. The CDR3 loop spans 12 amino acids. Per germline, CDR1 MGHDK and CDR2 SYGVNS. V dropped 4 bases and J dropped 7 bases, with 5 bases sitting between them. The CDR3 DNA follows: TGTGCCAGCAGTGGTTGGAATTCACCCCTCCACTTT. Translated: CASSGWNSPLHF.

The chain carries TRBV6-4 and TRBJ1-6, with D possibly TRBD1 on 5 matching bases. Germline loops: CDR1 MRHNA, CDR2 SNTAGT. V lost 4 bases and J 0 bases, leaving 13 bases between the germline ends. The CDR3 is made up of 17 amino acids. The CDR3 is CASSVRGESSYNSPLHF. The CDR3 DNA sequence: TGTGCCAGCAGTGTAAGGGGTGAGAGCTCCTATAATTCACCCCTCCACTTT.

Many counts were recorded for this clonotype. The V gene is TRBV29-1, the J gene TRBJ2-4; the D is unclear. The CDR3 runs 12 residues. Trimming cost V 7 bases and J 3 bases, with 10 bases left between them. Looked up from germline, CDR1 is SQVTM and CDR2 is ANQGSEA. CDR3 region: CSGQWGKNIQYF. The CDR3 nucleotides read TGCAGCGGGCAATGGGGCAAAAACATTCAGTACTTC.

This clonotype was observed a few times. The chain is built from TRBV29-1 and TRBJ1-1; maybe TRBD1 (5 bases). Germline assignment: CDR1 SQVTM and CDR2 ANQGSEA. The germline V and J ends were trimmed by 5 bases and 4 bases, with 11 bases remaining between them. There are 12 residues in the CDR3. CDR3 in amino acids: CSVCYGTTEAFF. Written as DNA, the CDR3 is TGCAGCGTTTGTTACGGGACCACTGAAGCTTTCTTT.

This clonotype is a singleton in its sample. This chain links TRBV4-2 with TRBJ1-1; 8 bases agree with TRBD1. After removal of 2 bases from V and 3 bases from J, the junction contained 8 bases not matched to a gene. This CDR3 contains 16 residues. CDR1 LGHNA and CDR2 YNFKEQ come from the germline V gene. In DNA, the CDR3 is TGTGCCAGCAGCCAACAAGACAGGGGAGCGGACACTGAAGCTTTCTTT. This codes for CASSQQDRGADTEAFF.